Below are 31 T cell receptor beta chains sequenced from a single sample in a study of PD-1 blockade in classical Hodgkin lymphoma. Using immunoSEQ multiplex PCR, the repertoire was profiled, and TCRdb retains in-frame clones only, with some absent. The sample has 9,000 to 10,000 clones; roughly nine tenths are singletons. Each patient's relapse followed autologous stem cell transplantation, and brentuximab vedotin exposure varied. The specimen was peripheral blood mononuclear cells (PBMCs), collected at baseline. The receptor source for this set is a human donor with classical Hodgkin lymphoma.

CDR3 coding DNA: TGTGCCAGCAGTGACGGTTCACCCCTCCACTTT. It codes for CASSDGSPLHF. The chain carries TRBV25-1 and TRBJ1-6; D gene unclear. V lost 3 bases and J lost 9, with 3 bases in between. CDR3 size: 11 residues. Germline V CDR1 and CDR2: MGHDK, SYGVNS.

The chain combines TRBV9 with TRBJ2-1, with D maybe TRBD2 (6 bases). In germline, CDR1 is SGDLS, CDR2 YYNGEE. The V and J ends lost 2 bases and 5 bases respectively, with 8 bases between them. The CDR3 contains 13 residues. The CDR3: CASSVGGDNEQFF. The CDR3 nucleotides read TGTGCCAGCAGCGTCGGGGGTGACAATGAGCAGTTCTTC.

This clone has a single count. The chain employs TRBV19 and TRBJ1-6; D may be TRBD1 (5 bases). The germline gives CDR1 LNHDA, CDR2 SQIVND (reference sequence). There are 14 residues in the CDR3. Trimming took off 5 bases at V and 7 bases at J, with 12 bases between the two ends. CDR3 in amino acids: CASSGVGGNSPLHF. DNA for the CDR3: TGTGCCAGTAGTGGGGTCGGGGGGAATTCACCCCTCCACTTT. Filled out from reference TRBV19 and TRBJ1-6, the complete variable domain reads DGGITQSPKYLFRKEGQNVTLSCEQNLNHDAMYWYRQDPGQGLRLIYYSQIVNDFQKGDIAEGYSVSREKKESFPLTVTSAQKNPTAFYLCASSGVGGNSPLHFGNGTRLTVT.

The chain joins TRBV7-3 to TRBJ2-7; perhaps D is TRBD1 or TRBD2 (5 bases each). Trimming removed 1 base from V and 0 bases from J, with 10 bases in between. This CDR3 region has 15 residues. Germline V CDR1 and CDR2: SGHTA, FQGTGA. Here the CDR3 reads CASSLKSGTSYEQYF. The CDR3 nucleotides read TGTGCCAGCAGCTTAAAATCAGGGACCTCCTACGAGCAGTACTTC.

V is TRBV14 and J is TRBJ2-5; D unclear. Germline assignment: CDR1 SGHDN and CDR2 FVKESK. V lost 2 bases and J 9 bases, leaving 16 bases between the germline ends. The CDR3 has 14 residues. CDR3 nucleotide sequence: TGTGCCAGCAGCCAACTCCTGACGACTGCACCCCAGTACTTC. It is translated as CASSQLLTTAPQYF.

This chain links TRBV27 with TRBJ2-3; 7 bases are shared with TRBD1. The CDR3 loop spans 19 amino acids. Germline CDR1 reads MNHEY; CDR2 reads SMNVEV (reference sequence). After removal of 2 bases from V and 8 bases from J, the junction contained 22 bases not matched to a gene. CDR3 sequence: CASSLEPPLGGLGVSTQYF. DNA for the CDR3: TGTGCCAGCAGTTTAGAGCCCCCATTAGGGGGCCTCGGAGTGTCTACGCAGTATTTT.

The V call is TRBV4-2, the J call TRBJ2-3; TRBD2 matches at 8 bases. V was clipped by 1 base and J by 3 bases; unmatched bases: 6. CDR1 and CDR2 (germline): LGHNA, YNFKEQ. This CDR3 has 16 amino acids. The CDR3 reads CASSQGASGFTDTQYF. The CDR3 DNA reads TGTGCCAGCAGCCAAGGGGCTAGCGGGTTTACAGATACGCAGTATTTT.

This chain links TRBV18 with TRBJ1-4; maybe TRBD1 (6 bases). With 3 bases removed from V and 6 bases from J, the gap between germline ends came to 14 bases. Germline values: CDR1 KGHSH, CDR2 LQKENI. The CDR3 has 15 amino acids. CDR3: CASSPLGGIYEKLFF. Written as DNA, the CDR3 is TGTGCCAGCTCACCCCTCGGGGGCATTTATGAAAAACTGTTTTTT.

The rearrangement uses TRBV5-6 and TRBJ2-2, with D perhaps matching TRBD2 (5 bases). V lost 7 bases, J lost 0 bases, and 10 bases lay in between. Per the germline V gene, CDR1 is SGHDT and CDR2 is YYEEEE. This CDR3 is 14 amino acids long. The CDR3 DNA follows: TGTGCCAGCCGAGGGTTTTCGAACACCGGGGAGCTGTTTTTT. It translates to CASRGFSNTGELFF.

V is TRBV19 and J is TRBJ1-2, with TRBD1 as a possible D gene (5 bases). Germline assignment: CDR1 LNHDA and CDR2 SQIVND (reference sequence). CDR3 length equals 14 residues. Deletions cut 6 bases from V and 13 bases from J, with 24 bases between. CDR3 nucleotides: TGTGCCAGTAGAATTGTATGGGGGTCGGGAAAGCTCACCTTC. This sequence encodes CASRIVWGSGKLTF.

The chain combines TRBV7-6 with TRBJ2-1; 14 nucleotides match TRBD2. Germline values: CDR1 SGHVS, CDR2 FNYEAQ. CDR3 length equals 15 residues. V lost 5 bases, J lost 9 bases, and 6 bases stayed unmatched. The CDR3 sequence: CASSVVGLAGGEQFF. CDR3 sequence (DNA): TGTGCCAGCAGCGTAGTTGGACTAGCGGGAGGTGAGCAGTTCTTC.

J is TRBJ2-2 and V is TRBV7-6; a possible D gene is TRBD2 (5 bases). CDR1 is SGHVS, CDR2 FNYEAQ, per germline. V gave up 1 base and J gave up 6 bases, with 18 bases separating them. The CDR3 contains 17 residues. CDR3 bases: TGTGCCAGCAGCTTAGAGTCCCCGGGATCTCAGGCCGGGGAGCTGTTTTTT. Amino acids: CASSLESPGSQAGELFF. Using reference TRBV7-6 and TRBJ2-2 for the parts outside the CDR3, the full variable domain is GAGVSQSPRYKVTKRGQDVALRCDPISGHVSLYWYRQALGQGPEFLTYFNYEAQQDKSGLPNDRFSAERPEGSISTLTIQRTEQRDSAMYRCASSLESPGSQAGELFFGEGSRLTVL.

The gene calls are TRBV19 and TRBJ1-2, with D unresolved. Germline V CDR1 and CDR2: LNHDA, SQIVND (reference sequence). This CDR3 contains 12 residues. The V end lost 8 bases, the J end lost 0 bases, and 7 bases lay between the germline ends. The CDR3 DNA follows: TGTGCCAGTGCGAGGACTAACTATGGCTACACCTTC. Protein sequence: CASARTNYGYTF.

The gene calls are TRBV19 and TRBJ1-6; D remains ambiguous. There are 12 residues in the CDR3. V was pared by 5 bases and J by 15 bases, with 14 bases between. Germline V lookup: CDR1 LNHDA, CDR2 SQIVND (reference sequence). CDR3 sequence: CASSVWSHDLHF. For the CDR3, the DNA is TGTGCCAGTAGTGTGTGGTCCCACGACCTCCACTTT.

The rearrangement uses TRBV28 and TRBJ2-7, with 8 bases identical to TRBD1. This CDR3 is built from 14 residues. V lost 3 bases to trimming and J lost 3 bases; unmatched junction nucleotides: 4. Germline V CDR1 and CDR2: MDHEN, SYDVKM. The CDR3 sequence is CASSFGTGFYEQYF. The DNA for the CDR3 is TGTGCCAGCAGTTTCGGGACAGGTTTCTACGAGCAGTACTTC.

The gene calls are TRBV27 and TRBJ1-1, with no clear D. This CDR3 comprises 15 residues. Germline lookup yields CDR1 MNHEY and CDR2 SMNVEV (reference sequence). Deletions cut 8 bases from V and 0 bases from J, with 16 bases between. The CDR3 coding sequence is TGTGCCAGCTCGACGTCGCGACGGATGAACACTGAAGCTTTCTTT. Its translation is CASSTSRRMNTEAFF.

CDR3 region: CASSQPGQLYEQYF. The CDR3 DNA sequence: TGTGCCAGCAGCCAACCGGGACAACTCTACGAGCAGTACTTC. The chain recombines TRBV7-2 with TRBJ2-7; the D gene is possibly TRBD1 (6 bases). The CDR3 contains 14 residues. V shed 5 bases and J shed 3 bases, with 14 bases lying between them. The germline V gene has CDR1 SGHTA and CDR2 FQGNSA.

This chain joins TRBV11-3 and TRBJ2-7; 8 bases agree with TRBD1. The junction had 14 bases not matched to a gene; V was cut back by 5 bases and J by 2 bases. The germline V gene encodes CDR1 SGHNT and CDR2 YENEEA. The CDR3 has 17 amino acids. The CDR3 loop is CASSPRVRQGLAYEQYF. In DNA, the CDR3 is TGTGCCAGCAGCCCTAGAGTTAGACAGGGGCTAGCCTACGAGCAGTACTTC. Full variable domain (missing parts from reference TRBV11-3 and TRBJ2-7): EAGVVQSPRYKIIEKKQPVAFWCNPISGHNTLYWYLQNLGQGPELLIRYENEEAVDDSQLPKDRFSAERLKGVDSTLKIQPAELGDSAVYLCASSPRVRQGLAYEQYFGPGTRLTVT.

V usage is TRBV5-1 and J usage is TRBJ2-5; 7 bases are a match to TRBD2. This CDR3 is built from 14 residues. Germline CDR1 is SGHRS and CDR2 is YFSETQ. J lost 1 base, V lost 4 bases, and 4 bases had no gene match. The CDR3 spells CASSATSAQETQYF. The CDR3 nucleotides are TGCGCCAGCAGCGCCACTAGCGCCCAAGAGACCCAGTACTTC. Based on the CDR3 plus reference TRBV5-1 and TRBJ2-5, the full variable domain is KAGVTQTPRYLIKTRGQQVTLSCSPISGHRSVSWYQQTPGQGLQFLFEYFSETQRNKGNFPGRFSGRQFSNSRSEMNVSTLELGDSALYLCASSATSAQETQYFGPGTRLLVL.

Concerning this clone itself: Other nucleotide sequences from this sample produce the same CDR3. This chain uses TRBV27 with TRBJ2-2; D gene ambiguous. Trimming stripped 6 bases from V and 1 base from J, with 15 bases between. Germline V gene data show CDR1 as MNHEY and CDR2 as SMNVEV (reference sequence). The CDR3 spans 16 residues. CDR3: CASSLSGQVNTGELFF. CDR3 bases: TGTGCCAGCAGCCTATCTGGGCAGGTGAACACCGGGGAGCTGTTTTTT.

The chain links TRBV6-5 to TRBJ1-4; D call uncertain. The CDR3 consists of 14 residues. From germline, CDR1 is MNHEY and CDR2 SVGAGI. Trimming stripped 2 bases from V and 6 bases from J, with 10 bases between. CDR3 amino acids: CASSYGVGDEKLFF. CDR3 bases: TGTGCCAGCAGTTACGGGGTTGGGGATGAAAAACTGTTTTTT.

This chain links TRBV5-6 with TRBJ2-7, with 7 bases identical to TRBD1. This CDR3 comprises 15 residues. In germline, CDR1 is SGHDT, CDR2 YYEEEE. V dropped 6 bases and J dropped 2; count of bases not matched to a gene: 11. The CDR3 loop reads CASTKGGRGTYEQYF. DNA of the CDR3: TGTGCCAGCACTAAAGGGGGCAGGGGGACCTACGAGCAGTACTTC.

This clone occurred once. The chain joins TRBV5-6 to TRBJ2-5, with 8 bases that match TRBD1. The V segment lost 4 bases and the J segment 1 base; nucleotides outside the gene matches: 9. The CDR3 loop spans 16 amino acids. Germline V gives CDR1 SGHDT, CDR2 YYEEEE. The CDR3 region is CASSLRTGWAQETQYF. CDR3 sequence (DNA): TGTGCCAGCAGCCTAAGGACAGGGTGGGCCCAAGAGACCCAGTACTTC.

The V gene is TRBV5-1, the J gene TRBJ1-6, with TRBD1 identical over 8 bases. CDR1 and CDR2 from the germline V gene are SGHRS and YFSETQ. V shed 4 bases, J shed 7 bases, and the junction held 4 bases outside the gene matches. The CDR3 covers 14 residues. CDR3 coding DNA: TGCGCCAGCAGCAAGGGACAGGAAAATTCACCCCTCCACTTT. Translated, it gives CASSKGQENSPLHF.

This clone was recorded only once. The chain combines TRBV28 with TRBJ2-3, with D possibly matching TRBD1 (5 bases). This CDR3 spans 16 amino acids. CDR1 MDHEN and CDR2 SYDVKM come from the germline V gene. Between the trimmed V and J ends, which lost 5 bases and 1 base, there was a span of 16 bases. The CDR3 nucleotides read TGTGCCAGCAGTCTATTGGAAGGGGCCGGCACAGATACGCAGTATTTT. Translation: CASSLLEGAGTDTQYF.

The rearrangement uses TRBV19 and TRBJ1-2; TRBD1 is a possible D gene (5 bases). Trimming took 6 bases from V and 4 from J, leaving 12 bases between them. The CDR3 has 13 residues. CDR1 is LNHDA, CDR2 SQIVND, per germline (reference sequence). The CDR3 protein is CASRPGTAYGYTF. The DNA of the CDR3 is TGTGCCAGTAGACCCGGGACTGCCTATGGCTACACCTTC.

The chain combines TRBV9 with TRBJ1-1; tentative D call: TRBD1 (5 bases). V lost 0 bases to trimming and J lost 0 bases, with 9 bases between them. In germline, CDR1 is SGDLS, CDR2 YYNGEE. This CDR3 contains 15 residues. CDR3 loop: CASSVGAGMNTEAFF. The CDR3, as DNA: TGTGCCAGCAGCGTAGGGGCAGGGATGAACACTGAAGCTTTCTTT. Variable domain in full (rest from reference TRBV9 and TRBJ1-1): DSGVTQTPKHLITATGQRVTLRCSPRSGDLSVYWYQQSLDQGLQFLIQYYNGEERAKGNILERFSAQQFPDLHSELNLSSLELGDSALYFCASSVGAGMNTEAFFGQGTRLTVV.

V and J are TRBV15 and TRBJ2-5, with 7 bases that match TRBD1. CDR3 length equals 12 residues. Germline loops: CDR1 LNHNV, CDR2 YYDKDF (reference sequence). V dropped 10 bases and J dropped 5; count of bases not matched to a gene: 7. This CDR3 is CARRQGTETQYF. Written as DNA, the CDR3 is TGTGCCAGAAGACAGGGTACGGAGACCCAGTACTTC.

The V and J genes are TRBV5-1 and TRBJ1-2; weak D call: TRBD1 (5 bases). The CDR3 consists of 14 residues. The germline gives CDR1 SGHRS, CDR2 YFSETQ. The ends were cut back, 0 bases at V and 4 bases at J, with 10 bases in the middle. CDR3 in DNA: TGCGCCAGCAGCTTGGATTCAGGGCTCTATGGCTACACCTTC. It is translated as CASSLDSGLYGYTF.

The CDR3 sequence: CASSIGGGGAFF. The CDR3 DNA follows: TGTGCCAGCAGTATAGGGGGAGGAGGAGCTTTCTTT. The chain employs TRBV7-3 and TRBJ1-1, with D possibly matching TRBD1 (6 bases). The V gene lost 6 bases and the J gene lost 10 bases, with 15 bases spanning the gap. Germline loops: CDR1 SGHTA, CDR2 FQGTGA. This CDR3 comprises 12 residues.

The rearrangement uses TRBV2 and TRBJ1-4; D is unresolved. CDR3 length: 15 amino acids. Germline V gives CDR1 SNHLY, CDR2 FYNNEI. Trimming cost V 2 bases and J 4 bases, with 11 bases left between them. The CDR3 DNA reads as TGTGCCAGCAGTGAACACCCCAGTAATAATGAAAAACTGTTTTTT. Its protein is CASSEHPSNNEKLFF.